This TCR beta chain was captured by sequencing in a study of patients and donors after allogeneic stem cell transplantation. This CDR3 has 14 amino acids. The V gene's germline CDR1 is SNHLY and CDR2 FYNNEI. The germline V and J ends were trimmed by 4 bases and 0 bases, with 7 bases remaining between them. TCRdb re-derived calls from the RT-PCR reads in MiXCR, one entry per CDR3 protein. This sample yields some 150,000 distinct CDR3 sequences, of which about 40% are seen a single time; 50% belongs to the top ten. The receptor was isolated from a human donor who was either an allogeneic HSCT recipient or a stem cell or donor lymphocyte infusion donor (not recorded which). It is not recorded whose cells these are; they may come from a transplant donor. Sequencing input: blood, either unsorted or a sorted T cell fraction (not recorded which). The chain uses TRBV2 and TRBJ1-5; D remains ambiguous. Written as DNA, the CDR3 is TGTGCCAGCAGTGGACGGCCTAGCAATCAGCCCCAGCATTTT. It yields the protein CASSGRPSNQPQHF.